These 15 T cell receptor beta chains originate from one sample sequenced in a study of blood T cell repertoires in COVID-19. This table comes from immunoSEQ multiplex PCR, and its TCRdb copy is limited to in-frame clones, with some not included. Of around 120,000 clones listed, roughly nine tenths are singletons. The source material was peripheral blood. These TCRs come from a man between 65 and 80 years old who had recovered from COVID-19.

The chain couples TRBV6-5 to TRBJ2-7; TRBD1 agrees at 8 bases. This CDR3 has 13 amino acids. CDR1 and CDR2 (germline): MNHEY, SVGAGI. With 6 bases clipped from V and 7 bases from J, the junction kept 8 bases outside the gene matches. This CDR3 reads CASSLGQGDEQYF. As DNA, the CDR3 is TGTGCCAGCAGCCTTGGACAGGGAGATGAGCAGTACTTC.

The V gene is TRBV5-4, the J gene TRBJ2-1, with 7 positions matching TRBD2. Germline CDR1 is SGHNT and CDR2 is YYREEE (reference sequence). V shed 0 bases, J shed 10 bases, and the junction held 16 bases outside the gene matches. The CDR3 consists of 17 residues. The CDR3 DNA follows: TGTGCCAGCAGCTTGGGGTCGGTCGGGAGGATTTTCGGCGAGCAGTTCTTC. This translates into CASSLGSVGRIFGEQFF.

The V gene is TRBV30, the J gene TRBJ2-1, with TRBD2 matching over 12 bases. Trimming at V came to 0 bases and at J to 6 bases, leaving 3 bases not matched to a gene. From germline, CDR1 is GTSNPN and CDR2 SVGIG (reference sequence). The CDR3 runs to 15 residues. CDR3 nucleotides: TGTGCCTGGAGTGTAAGGGGACTAGCGGGCAATGAGCAGTTCTTC. It translates to CAWSVRGLAGNEQFF.

The rearrangement uses TRBV19 and TRBJ2-2; 11 positions match TRBD1. Germline V gene lookup returns CDR1 LNHDA and CDR2 SQIVND (reference sequence). Trimming took 3 bases from V and 7 from J; bases not matched to a gene: 4. The CDR3 runs 15 residues. The CDR3, as DNA: TGTGCCAGTAGTATCCGAGGGACAGGGGGCGGGGAGCTGTTTTTT. Translated, it gives CASSIRGTGGGELFF. Using reference TRBV19 and TRBJ2-2 for the parts outside the CDR3, the full variable domain is DGGITQSPKYLFRKEGQNVTLSCEQNLNHDAMYWYRQDPGQGLRLIYYSQIVNDFQKGDIAEGYSVSREKKESFPLTVTSAQKNPTAFYLCASSIRGTGGGELFFGEGSRLTVL.

This sequence joins TRBV19 and TRBJ2-1; D is perhaps TRBD1 (6 bases). This CDR3 comprises 13 residues. Trimming removed 7 bases at V and 9 bases at J, with 16 bases between. Germline CDR1 and CDR2: LNHDA and SQIVND (reference sequence). The CDR3: CASKGRGFGEQFF. CDR3 in DNA: TGTGCCAGTAAAGGCAGGGGATTCGGTGAGCAGTTCTTC.

This rearrangement joins TRBV29-1 to TRBJ1-5, with no clear D. V lost 4 bases and J lost 3, with 7 bases in between. CDR3 length: 12 amino acids. CDR1 and CDR2 from the germline V gene are SQVTM and ANQGSEA. The CDR3 bases are TGCAGCGTTGGAGGGATCAATCAGCCCCAGCATTTT. It yields the protein CSVGGINQPQHF.

This chain links TRBV3-1 (or the pseudogene TRBV3-2) with TRBJ1-2; 7 nucleotides agree with TRBD1. The CDR3 sequence is 15 residues long. The ends lost 4 bases at V and 5 bases at J; junction bases unmatched: 10. Looked up from germline, CDR1 is LGHDT and CDR2 is YNNKEL (reference sequence). CDR3 sequence reads: CASSREDRGPYGYTF. The DNA of the CDR3 is TGTGCCAGCAGCCGAGAGGATAGGGGGCCTTATGGCTACACCTTC.

The CDR3 DNA reads TGTGCCAGTGGACCACAGGGGACAGATACGCAGTATTTT. Its translation: CASGPQGTDTQYF. The chain recombines TRBV6-5 with TRBJ2-3; 7 positions agree with TRBD1. The CDR3 consists of 13 residues. V gave up 9 bases and J gave up 3 bases; unmatched junction bases: 6. Germline V CDR1 and CDR2: MNHEY, SVGAGI.

The V call is TRBV27, the J call TRBJ2-2; 14 bases map to TRBD2. Losses at the gene ends were 6 bases for V and 5 bases for J; bases not matched to a gene: 11. CDR3 size: 18 residues. Germline values: CDR1 MNHEY, CDR2 SMNVEV (reference sequence). CDR3 bases: TGTGCCAGCAGCCCCGGACTAGCGGGGGGCCATGATACCGGGGAGCTGTTTTTT. Amino acid sequence: CASSPGLAGGHDTGELFF.

To note about this clone: This CDR3 is also generated by other DNA sequences in the sample. The chain recombines TRBV12-3 or TRBV12-4 with TRBJ2-7, with D maybe TRBD1 (5 bases). V dropped 5 bases and J dropped 1 base, with 6 bases sitting between them. The CDR3 runs 12 residues. The CDR3 DNA reads as TGTGCCAGCAGTCCAGGGTCCTACGAGCAGTACTTC. This codes for CASSPGSYEQYF.

The rearrangement joins TRBV9 to TRBJ1-2, with TRBD1 identical over 8 bases. Looked up from germline, CDR1 is SGDLS and CDR2 is YYNGEE. With 4 bases clipped from V and 4 bases from J, the junction kept 9 bases outside the gene matches. CDR3 length: 15 residues. CDR3 amino acids: CASSPGQGGIYGYTF. The CDR3 DNA sequence: TGTGCCAGCAGCCCAGGACAGGGCGGCATCTATGGCTACACCTTC.

The chain recombines TRBV11-2 with TRBJ2-1; 9 bases fit TRBD2. Germline CDR1 and CDR2: SGHAT and FQNNGV. With 8 bases clipped from V and 13 bases from J, the junction kept 9 bases outside the gene matches. The CDR3 is 12 residues long. The chain's CDR3 is CASGAGGFSQFF. CDR3 nucleotide sequence: TGTGCCAGCGGAGCGGGGGGCTTTTCTCAGTTCTTC.

The rearrangement links TRBV4-2 to TRBJ2-1, with no clear D. With 1 base removed from V and 8 bases from J, the gap between germline ends came to 15 bases. CDR1 and CDR2 (germline): LGHNA, YNFKEQ. This CDR3 comprises 15 residues. The CDR3 nucleotides are TGTGCCAGCAGCCAAGGGAGCATAAATGGAGATGAGCAGTTCTTC. This codes for CASSQGSINGDEQFF.

This clone was recorded only once. The chain has TRBV24-1 and TRBJ1-1, with D maybe TRBD1 (6 bases). CDR1 and CDR2 from the germline V gene are KGHDR and SFDVKD. V lost 4 bases to trimming and J lost 5 bases, with 13 bases between them. The CDR3 runs 14 residues. For the CDR3, the DNA is TGTGCCACCAGTGACTTGACAGGACGGACTGAAGCTTTCTTT. This sequence encodes CATSDLTGRTEAFF.

CDR3 DNA: TGCGCCAGCAGTGAGTCGAGGATTGGTACGCAGTATTTT. Translating it yields CASSESRIGTQYF. The chain joins TRBV10-1 to TRBJ2-3; D not certain. The germline V gene encodes CDR1 WNHNN and CDR2 SYGVQD (reference sequence). Trimming removed 0 bases at V and 8 bases at J, with 9 bases between. The CDR3 is made up of 13 amino acids.